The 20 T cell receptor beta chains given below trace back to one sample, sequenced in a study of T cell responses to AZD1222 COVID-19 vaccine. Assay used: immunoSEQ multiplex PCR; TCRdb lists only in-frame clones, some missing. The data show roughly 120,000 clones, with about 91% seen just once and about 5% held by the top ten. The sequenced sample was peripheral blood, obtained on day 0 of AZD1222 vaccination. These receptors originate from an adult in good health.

CDR3 loop: CASSQDRAGSETQYF. The CDR3 DNA follows: TGCGCCAGCAGCCAAGATCGCGCAGGCTCCGAGACCCAGTACTTC. This chain uses TRBV4-3 with TRBJ2-5; D gene uncertain. Germline-derived CDR1 and CDR2 are LGHNA and YSLEER. The ends were cut back, 0 bases at V and 5 bases at J, with 13 bases in the middle. The CDR3 covers 15 residues.

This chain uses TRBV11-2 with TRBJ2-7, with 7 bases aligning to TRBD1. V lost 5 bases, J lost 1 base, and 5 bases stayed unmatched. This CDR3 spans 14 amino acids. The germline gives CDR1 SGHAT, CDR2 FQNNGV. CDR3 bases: TGTGCCAGCAGCGGACAGGAGACGTCCTACGAGCAGTACTTC. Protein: CASSGQETSYEQYF.

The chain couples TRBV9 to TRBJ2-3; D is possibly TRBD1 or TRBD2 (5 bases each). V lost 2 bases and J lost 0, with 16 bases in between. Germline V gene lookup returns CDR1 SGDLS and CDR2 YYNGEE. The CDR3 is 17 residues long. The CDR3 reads CASSVRAGTSSTDTQYF. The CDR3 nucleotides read TGTGCCAGCAGCGTCCGAGCCGGGACGTCGAGCACAGATACGCAGTATTTT.

CDR3 sequence reads: CASSPPQGSRETQYF. The CDR3 region has the DNA TGTGCCAGCTCACCACCGCAGGGGTCGAGAGAGACCCAGTACTTC. The chain employs TRBV18 and TRBJ2-5; a possible D gene is TRBD1 (6 bases). This CDR3 is built from 15 residues. Trimming pared 0 bases from V and 4 bases from J, leaving 12 bases between. Germline V CDR1 and CDR2: KGHSH, LQKENI.

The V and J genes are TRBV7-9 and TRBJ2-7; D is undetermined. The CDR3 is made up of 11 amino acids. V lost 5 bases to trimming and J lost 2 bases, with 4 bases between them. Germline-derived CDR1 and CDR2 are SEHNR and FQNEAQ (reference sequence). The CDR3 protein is CASSIAYEQYF. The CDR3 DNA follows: TGTGCCAGCAGCATCGCCTACGAGCAGTACTTC. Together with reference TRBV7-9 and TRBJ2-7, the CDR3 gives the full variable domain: DTGVSQNPRHKITKRGQNVTFRCDPISEHNRLYWYRQTLGQGPEFLTYFQNEAQLEKSRLLSDRFSAERPKGSFSTLEIQRTEQGDSAMYLCASSIAYEQYFGPGTRLTVT.

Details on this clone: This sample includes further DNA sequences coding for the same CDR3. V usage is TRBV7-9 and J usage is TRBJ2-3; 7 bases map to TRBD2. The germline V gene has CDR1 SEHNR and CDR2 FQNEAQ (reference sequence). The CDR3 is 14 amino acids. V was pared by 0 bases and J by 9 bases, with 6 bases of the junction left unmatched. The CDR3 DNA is TGTGCCAGCAGCTTAGCGCAGGCGGGGGACACGCAGTATTTT. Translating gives CASSLAQAGDTQYF.

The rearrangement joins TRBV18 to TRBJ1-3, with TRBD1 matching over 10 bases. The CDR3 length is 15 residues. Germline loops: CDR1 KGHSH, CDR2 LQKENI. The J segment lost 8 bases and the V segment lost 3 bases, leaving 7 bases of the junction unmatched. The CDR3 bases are TGTGCCAGCTCACCCAGGGACAGGGGAGGCGACACCATATATTTT. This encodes CASSPRDRGGDTIYF.

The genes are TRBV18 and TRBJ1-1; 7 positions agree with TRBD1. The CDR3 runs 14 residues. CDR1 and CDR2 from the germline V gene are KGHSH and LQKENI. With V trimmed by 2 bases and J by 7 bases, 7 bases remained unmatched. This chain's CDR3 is CASSPSDRAIEAFF. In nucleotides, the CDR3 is TGTGCCAGCTCACCAAGCGACAGGGCTATTGAAGCTTTCTTT.

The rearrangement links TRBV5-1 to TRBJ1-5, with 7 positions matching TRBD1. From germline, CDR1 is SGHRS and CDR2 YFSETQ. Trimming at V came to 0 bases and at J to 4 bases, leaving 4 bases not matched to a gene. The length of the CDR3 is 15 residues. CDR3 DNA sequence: TGCGCCAGCAGCTTGGCTGGACAGGAGAATCAGCCCCAGCATTTT. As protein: CASSLAGQENQPQHF.

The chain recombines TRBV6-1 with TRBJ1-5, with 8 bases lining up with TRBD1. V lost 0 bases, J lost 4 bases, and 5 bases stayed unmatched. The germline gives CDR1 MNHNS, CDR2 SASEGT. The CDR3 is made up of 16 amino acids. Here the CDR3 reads CASSEAAGQGNQPQHF. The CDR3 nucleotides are TGTGCCAGCAGTGAAGCGGCTGGACAGGGTAATCAGCCCCAGCATTTT.

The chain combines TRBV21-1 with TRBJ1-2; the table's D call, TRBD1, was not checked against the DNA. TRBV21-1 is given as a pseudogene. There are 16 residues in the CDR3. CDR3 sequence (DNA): TGTGCCAGCAGCAAAGACCCCCCGACAGGGGGCTATGGCTACACCTTC. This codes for CASSKDPPTGGYGYTF.

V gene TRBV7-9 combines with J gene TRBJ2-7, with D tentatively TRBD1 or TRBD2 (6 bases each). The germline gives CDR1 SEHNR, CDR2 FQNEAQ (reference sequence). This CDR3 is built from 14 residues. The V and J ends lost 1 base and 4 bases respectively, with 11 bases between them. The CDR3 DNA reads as TGTGCCAGCAGCTTAGGGGGGGCGCCTTACGAGCAGTACTTC. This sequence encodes CASSLGGAPYEQYF.

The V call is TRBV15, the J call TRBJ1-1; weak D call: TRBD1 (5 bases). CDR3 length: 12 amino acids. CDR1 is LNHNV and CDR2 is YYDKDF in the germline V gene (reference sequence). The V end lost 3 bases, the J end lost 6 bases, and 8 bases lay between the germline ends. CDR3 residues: CATSSRVSEAFF. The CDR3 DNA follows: TGTGCCACCAGCAGCAGGGTATCTGAAGCTTTCTTT.

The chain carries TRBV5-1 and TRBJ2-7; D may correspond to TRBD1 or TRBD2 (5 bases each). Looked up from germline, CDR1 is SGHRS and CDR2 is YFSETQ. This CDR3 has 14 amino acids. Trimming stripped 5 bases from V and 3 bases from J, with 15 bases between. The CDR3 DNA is TGCGCCAGCAGTTTCACCGGGACGGACTACGAGCAGTACTTC. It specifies CASSFTGTDYEQYF.

The CDR3 DNA reads TGTGCCAGCAGCTTAGTTGATGGGGGCCGCGACGAGCAGTACTTC. Its protein product is CASSLVDGGRDEQYF. The gene calls are TRBV7-2 and TRBJ2-7; D may be TRBD1 (6 bases). Per the germline V gene, CDR1 is SGHTA and CDR2 is FQGNSA. With 1 base removed from V and 5 bases from J, the gap between germline ends came to 15 bases. The CDR3 spans 15 residues.

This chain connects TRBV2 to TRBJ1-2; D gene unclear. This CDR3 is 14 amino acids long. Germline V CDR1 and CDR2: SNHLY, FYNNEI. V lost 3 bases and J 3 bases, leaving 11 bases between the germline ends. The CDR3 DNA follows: TGTGCCAGCAGTGACCGCTGGGCAGACTATGGCTACACCTTC. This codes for CASSDRWADYGYTF. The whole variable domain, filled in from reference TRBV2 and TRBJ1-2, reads EPEVTQTPSHQVTQMGQEVILRCVPISNHLYFYWYRQILGQKVEFLVSFYNNEISEKSEIFDDQFSVERPDGSNFTLKIRSTKLEDSAMYFCASSDRWADYGYTFGSGTRLTVV.

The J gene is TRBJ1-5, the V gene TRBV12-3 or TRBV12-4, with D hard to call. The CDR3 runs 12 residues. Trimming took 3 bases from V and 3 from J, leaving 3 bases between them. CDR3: CASSFINQPQHF. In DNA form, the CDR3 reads TGTGCCAGCAGTTTTATCAATCAGCCCCAGCATTTT.

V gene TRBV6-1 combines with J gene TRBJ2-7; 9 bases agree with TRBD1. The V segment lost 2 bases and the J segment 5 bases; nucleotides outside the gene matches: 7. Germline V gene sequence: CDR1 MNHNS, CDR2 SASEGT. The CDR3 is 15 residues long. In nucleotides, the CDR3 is TGTGCCAGCAGTGAACAACCGGGACAGGGTAACGAGCAGTACTTC. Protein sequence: CASSEQPGQGNEQYF.

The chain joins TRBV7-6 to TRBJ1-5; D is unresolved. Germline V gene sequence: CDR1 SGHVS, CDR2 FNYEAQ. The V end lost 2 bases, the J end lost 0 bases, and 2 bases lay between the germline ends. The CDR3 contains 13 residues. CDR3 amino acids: CASSLNSNQPQHF. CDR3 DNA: TGTGCCAGCAGCTTAAATAGCAATCAGCCCCAGCATTTT.

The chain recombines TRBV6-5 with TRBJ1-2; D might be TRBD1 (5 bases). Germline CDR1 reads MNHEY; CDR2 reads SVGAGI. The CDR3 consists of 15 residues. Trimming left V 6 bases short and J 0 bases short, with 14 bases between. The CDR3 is CASRDIDRTNYGYTF. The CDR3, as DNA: TGTGCCAGCAGGGATATCGACAGAACTAACTATGGCTACACCTTC.